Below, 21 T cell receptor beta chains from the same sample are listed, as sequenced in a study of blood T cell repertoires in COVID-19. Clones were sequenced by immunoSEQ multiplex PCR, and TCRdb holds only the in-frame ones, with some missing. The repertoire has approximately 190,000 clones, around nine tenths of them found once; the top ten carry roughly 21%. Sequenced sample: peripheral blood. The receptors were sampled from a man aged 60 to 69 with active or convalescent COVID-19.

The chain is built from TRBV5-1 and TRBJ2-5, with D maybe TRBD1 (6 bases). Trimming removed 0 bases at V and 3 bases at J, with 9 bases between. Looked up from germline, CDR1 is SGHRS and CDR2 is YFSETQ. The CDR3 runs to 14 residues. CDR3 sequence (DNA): TGCGCCAGCAGCTTGGAGCGGACAGAAGAGACCCAGTACTTC. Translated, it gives CASSLERTEETQYF.

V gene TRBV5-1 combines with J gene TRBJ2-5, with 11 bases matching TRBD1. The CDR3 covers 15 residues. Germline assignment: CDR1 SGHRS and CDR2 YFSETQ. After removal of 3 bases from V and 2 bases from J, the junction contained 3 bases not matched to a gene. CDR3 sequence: CASSSGQGAQETQYF. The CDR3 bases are TGCGCCAGCAGCTCCGGACAGGGGGCACAAGAGACCCAGTACTTC.

The CDR3 here is CATSRAPDSQETQYF. The CDR3 region has the DNA TGTGCCACCAGCAGAGCCCCCGACAGCCAAGAGACCCAGTACTTC. The chain couples TRBV15 to TRBJ2-5, with a possible D match to TRBD1 (5 bases). Germline CDR1 LNHNV, CDR2 YYDKDF (reference sequence). The V end lost 1 base, the J end lost 1 base, and 10 bases lay between the germline ends. This CDR3 comprises 15 residues.

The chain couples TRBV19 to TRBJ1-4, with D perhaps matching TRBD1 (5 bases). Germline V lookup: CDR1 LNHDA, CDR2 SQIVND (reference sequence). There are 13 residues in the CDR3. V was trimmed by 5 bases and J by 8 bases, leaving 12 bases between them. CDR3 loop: CASSGRAQEKLFF. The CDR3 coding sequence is TGTGCCAGTAGTGGCAGGGCTCAGGAAAAACTGTTTTTT.

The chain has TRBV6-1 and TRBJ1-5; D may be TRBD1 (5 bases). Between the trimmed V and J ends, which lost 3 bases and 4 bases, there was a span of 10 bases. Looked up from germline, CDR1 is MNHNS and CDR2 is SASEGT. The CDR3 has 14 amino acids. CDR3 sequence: CASSDLAGNQPQHF. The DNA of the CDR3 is TGTGCCAGCAGTGATTTGGCAGGGAATCAGCCCCAGCATTTT.

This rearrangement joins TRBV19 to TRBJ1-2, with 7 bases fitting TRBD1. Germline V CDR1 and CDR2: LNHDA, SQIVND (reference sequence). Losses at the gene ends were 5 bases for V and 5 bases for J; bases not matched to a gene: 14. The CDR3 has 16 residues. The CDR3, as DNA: TGTGCCAGTAGTGTCTCAACAGGGGACCGATGGTATGGCTACACCTTC. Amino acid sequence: CASSVSTGDRWYGYTF.

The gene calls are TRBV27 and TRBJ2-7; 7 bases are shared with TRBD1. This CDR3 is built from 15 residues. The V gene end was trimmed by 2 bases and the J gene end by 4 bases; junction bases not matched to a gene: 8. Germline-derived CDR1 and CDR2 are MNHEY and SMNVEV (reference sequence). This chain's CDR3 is CASSLVRGRAYEQYF. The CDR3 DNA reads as TGTGCCAGCAGTTTAGTGAGGGGGCGAGCTTACGAGCAGTACTTC.

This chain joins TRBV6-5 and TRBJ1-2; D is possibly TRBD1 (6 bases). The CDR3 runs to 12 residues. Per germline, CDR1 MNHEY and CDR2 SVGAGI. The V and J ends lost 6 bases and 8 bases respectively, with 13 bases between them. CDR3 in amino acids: CASSQGQVGYTF. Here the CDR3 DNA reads TGTGCCAGCAGCCAGGGGCAGGTCGGCTACACCTTC.

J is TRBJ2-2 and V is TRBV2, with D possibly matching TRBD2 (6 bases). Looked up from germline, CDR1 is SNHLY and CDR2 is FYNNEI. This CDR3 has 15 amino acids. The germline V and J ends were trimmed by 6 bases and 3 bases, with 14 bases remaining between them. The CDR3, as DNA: TGTGCCAGCAGCTCCAGCGGGCCCTACACCGGGGAGCTGTTTTTT. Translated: CASSSSGPYTGELFF.

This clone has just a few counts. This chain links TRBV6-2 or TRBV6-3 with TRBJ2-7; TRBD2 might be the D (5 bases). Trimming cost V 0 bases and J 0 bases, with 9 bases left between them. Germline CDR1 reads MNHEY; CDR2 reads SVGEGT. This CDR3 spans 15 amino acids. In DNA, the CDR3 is TGTGCCAGCAGTTACTCGACTGGGAGCTCCTACGAGCAGTACTTC. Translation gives CASSYSTGSSYEQYF.

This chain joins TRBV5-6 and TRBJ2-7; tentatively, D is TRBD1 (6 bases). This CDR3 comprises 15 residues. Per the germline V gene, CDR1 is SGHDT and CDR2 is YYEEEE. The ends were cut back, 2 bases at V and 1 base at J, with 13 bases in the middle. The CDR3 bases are TGTGCCAGCAGCTTAGTAGGGGGATCATCCTACGAGCAGTACTTC. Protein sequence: CASSLVGGSSYEQYF. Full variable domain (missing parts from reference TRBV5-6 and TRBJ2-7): DAGVTQSPTHLIKTRGQQVTLRCSPKSGHDTVSWYQQALGQGPQFIFQYYEEEERQRGNFPDRFSGHQFPNYSSELNVNALLLGDSALYLCASSLVGGSSYEQYFGPGTRLTVT.

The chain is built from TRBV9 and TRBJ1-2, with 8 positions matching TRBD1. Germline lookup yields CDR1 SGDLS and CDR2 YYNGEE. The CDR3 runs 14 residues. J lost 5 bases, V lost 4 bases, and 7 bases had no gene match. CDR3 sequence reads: CASSFGQGIYGYTF. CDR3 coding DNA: TGTGCCAGCAGCTTTGGACAGGGCATTTATGGCTACACCTTC.

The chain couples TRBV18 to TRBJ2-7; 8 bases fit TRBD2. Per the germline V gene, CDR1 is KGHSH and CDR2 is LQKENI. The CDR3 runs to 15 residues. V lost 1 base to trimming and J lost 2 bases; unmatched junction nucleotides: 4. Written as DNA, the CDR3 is TGTGCCAGCTCACCACGGGCGGGGGGAACCTACGAGCAGTACTTC. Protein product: CASSPRAGGTYEQYF.

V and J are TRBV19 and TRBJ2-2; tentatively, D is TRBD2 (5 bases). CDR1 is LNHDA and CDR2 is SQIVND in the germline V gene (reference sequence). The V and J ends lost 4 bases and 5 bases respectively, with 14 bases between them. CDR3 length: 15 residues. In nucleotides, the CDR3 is TGTGCCAGTAGTAGTAGACTAAGATCTACCGGGGAGCTGTTTTTT. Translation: CASSSRLRSTGELFF.

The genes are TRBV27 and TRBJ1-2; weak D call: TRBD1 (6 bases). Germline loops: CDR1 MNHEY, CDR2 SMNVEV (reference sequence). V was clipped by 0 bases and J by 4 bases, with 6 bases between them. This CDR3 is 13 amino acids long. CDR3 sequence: CASSLSRGYGYTF. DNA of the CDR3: TGTGCCAGCAGTTTATCCAGGGGCTATGGCTACACCTTC.

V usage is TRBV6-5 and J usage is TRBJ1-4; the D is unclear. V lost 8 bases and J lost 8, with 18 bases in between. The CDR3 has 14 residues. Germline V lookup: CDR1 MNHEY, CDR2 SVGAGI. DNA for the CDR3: TGTGCCAGCGGACGACCAAAGGGAGAAGAAAAACTGTTTTTT. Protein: CASGRPKGEEKLFF.

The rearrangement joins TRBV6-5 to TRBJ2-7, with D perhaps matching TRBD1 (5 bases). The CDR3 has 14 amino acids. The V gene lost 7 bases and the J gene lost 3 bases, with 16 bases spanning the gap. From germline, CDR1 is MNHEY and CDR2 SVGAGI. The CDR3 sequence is CASTPDRQYYEQYF. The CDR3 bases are TGTGCCAGCACCCCAGACCGACAGTACTACGAGCAGTACTTC.

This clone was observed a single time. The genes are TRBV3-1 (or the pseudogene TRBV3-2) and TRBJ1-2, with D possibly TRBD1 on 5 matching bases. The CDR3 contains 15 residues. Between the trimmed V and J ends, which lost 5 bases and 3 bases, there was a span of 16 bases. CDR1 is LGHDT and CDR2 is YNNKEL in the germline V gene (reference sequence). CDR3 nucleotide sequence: TGTGCCAGCAGCTCCCGGGCGCAGGGCGACTATGGCTACACCTTC. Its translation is CASSSRAQGDYGYTF.

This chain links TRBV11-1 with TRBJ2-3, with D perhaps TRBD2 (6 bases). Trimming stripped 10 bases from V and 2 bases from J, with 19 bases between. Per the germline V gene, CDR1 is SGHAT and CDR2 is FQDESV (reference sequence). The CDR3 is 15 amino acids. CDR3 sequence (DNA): TGTGCCACCACCGTAGGGCGGGGAGCCACAGATACGCAGTATTTT. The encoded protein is CATTVGRGATDTQYF.

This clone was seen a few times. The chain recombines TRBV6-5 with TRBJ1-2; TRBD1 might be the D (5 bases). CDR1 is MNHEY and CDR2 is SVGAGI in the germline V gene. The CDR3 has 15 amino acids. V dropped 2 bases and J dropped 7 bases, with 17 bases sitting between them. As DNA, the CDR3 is TGTGCCAGCAGTTACGGGACTGGGAGGTTCGGTGGCTACACCTTC. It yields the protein CASSYGTGRFGGYTF.

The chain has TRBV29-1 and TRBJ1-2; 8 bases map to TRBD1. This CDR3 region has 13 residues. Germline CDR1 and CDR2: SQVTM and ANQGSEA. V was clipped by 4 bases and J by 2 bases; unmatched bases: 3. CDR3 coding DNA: TGCAGCGTTGGGGGACAGGCAAACTATGGCTACACCTTC. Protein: CSVGGQANYGYTF.